Listed below are T cell receptor beta chains from one sample, sequenced in a study of cytomegalovirus exposure and HLA in healthy donors. Assay: immunoSEQ multiplex PCR; the TCRdb copy retains only in-frame clones and omits some. The sample totals 110,000 to 150,000 clones. The sample consisted of PBMCs. These TCRs come from a man aged 35 to 55 in good health and CMV-seronegative. CDR3s include the opening cysteine and the closing phenylalanine or tryptophan. The order of the fields is V gene, J gene, CDR3 length, D gene, CDR3 protein, CDR3 DNA. A D gene is named only where the DNA matches it firmly.

TRBV7-2	TRBJ1-2	14	NA	CASSSVLNTGGYTF	TGTGCCAGCAGCTCCGTACTAAATACGGGGGGCTACACCTTC
TRBV10-3	TRBJ1-2	9	NA	CAISENPIF	TGTGCCATCAGTGAGAACCCTATCTTC
TRBV4-3	TRBJ2-7	14	NA	CASSRGRDSYEQYF	TGCGCCAGCAGCCGAGGACGGGACTCCTACGAGCAGTACTTC
TRBV5-1	TRBJ2-1	15	TRBD1	CASRQGANSYNEQFF	TGCGCCAGCAGGCAGGGGGCCAATTCATACAATGAGCAGTTCTTC
TRBV6-6	TRBJ1-2	13	TRBD1	CASSKGTGLGYTF	TGTGCCAGCAGCAAAGGGACAGGGCTTGGCTACACCTTC
TRBV4-3	TRBJ1-1	17	TRBD1	CASSQGPRDRGYTEAFF	TGCGCCAGCAGCCAAGGACCCAGGGACAGGGGGTATACTGAAGCTTTCTTT
TRBV14	TRBJ2-7	17	NA	CASSQVDGLVGGDEQYF	TGTGCCAGCAGCCAAGTGGACGGGCTGGTTGGAGGGGACGAGCAGTACTTC
TRBV15	TRBJ2-3	15	TRBD1	CATSKQGDPTDTQYF	TGTGCCACCAGCAAACAGGGGGACCCCACAGATACGCAGTATTTT
TRBV2	TRBJ2-5	18	TRBD2	CASSGPDLAGGLQETQYF	TGTGCCAGCAGTGGCCCCGATTTAGCGGGGGGGCTCCAAGAGACCCAGTACTTC
TRBV2	TRBJ1-5	15	TRBD1	CASRLGQGGNQPQHF	TGTGCCAGCAGACTAGGACAGGGAGGAAATCAGCCCCAGCATTTT
TRBV6-5	TRBJ1-2	15	TRBD1	CASNTPGQGDYGYTF	TGTGCCAGCAACACTCCCGGACAGGGAGACTATGGCTACACCTTC
TRBV7-9	TRBJ2-1	13	TRBD1	CASSYRGPNEQFF	TGTGCCAGCAGCTACAGGGGGCCCAATGAGCAGTTCTTC
TRBV5-4	TRBJ2-1	16	TRBD2	CASSLGGGGSYNEQFF	TGTGCCAGCAGCTTGGGGGGCGGGGGATCCTACAATGAGCAGTTCTTC
TRBV5-1	TRBJ2-1	15	NA	CASSSPGHKDDEQFF	TGCGCCAGCAGCTCACCCGGACACAAAGACGATGAGCAGTTCTTC
TRBV28	TRBJ1-5	16	NA	CASRGGGTATNQPQHF	TGTGCCAGCAGGGGTGGAGGGACGGCTACGAATCAGCCCCAGCATTTT
TRBV6-1	TRBJ2-1	14	NA	CASSAPYGTPRQFF	TGTGCCAGCAGTGCCCCATATGGGACTCCTCGGCAGTTCTTC
TRBV7-2	TRBJ1-5	14	NA	CASSLGGGNQPQHF	TGTGCCAGCAGCTTAGGTGGAGGGAATCAGCCCCAGCATTTT
TRBV5-4	TRBJ2-5	16	TRBD2	CASRIGSSGRGETQYF	TGTGCCAGCAGGATTGGGTCTAGCGGCCGCGGAGAGACCCAGTACTTC
TRBV7-6	TRBJ2-5	13	NA	CASSPGEALEQYF	TGTGCCAGCAGCCCTGGGGAGGCCTTGGAGCAGTACTTC
TRBV5-1	TRBJ2-2	17	TRBD1	CASSLDTGAIVAGELFF	TGCGCCAGCAGCTTGGACACAGGGGCGATTGTTGCCGGGGAGCTGTTTTTT
TRBV9	TRBJ1-1	14	NA	CASSKGFMGGEAFF	TGTGCCAGCAGCAAGGGGTTTATGGGAGGTGAAGCTTTCTTT
TRBV19	TRBJ2-3	15	TRBD1	CASSPGTVFTDTQYF	TGTGCCAGTAGTCCAGGGACAGTCTTCACAGATACGCAGTATTTT
TRBV7-2	TRBJ1-1	15	TRBD1	CASSPRQGWGTEAFF	TGTGCCAGCAGCCCGCGACAGGGATGGGGCACTGAAGCTTTCTTT
TRBV7-2	TRBJ2-1	16	TRBD1	CASSLDGTGEENEQFF	TGTGCCAGCAGCTTAGACGGGACAGGGGAGGAAAATGAGCAGTTCTTC